This TCR beta chain is drawn from a study of monozygotic twins with inflammatory bowel disease. Study results and caveats: The sharing of clonotypes with others was lower in IBD patients than in healthy twins, especially with disease activity. Researchers reported no repertoire similarity difference between concordant and discordant twins, possibly from limited power.

TCRdb re-called the 5' RACE reads; every CDR3 protein appears as one record, without DNA. The sample totals approximately 300,000 distinct CDR3 sequences. This CDR3 is built from 20 residues. Worth noting for this clonotype: Its antigen is unidentified.

Isolation of total RNA was performed on whole blood, with no prior T cell sorting. The genes are TRBV12-2 and TRBJ2-6; the D gene TCRdb calls, TRBD2, cannot be checked with no DNA. TRBV12-2 is recorded as a pseudogene. Sequenced sample: blood. This receptor was obtained from a human donor with ulcerative colitis or Crohn's disease, or a healthy co-twin of an affected twin (not recorded which). The CDR3 loop is CASRSEVEGGSLSGANVLTF.